This TCR beta chain was identified during a study of T cells in tuberculosis (dated by TCRdb to the late 2010s). For context, the study as a whole: In the study, CD1B tetramers and high-throughput TCR immunosequencing were combined to characterize T cells specific for the mycobacterial lipid antigen glucose monomycolate (GMM). A South African clinical cohort compared IGRA-negative adolescents, IGRA-positive adolescents with latent tuberculosis and adults with active tuberculosis, ten per group.

Summary of the overall study and its limitations: Which clinical samples got chosen depended on the availability of cryopreserved specimens, and the active tuberculosis cases were adults, whereas the controls were adolescents. A classifier using the diverse GMM-specific repertoire reached approximately 90% accuracy (AUROC approximately 0.91), compared with approximately 73% accuracy using GEM motif frequencies. Shorter CDR3-alpha lengths in active tuberculosis patients partly drove the smaller NN-distances, and the TCR-beta difference was not statistically significant. Compared with IGRA-negative controls, TCR-alpha repertoires from active tuberculosis had smaller mean NN-distances to GMM-specific TCRs, which suggests clonal expansion of these TCRs.

TCR libraries were generated with the immunoSEQ multiplex PCR assay, using TCR-beta and/or TCR-alpha/delta assays for each sample. Amplified TCR libraries were sequenced on the Illumina high-throughput platform. The original pipeline was this. Clustering and dimensionality reduction relied on pairwise TCRdist distances among GMM-specific receptors from T cells that were either sorted ex vivo or expanded in vitro. The score assigned to each clinical repertoire was mean NN-distance, meaning the average TCRdist to the nearest 10% of tetramer-positive reference sequences. GEM TCR motif frequency was computed as the fraction of unique TCRs matching known GEM sequences by V/J usage and CDR3 length. Active tuberculosis was classified by linear discriminant analysis with leave-one-out cross-validation, implemented in scikit-learn. The table was pulled from immuneACCESS by TCRdb, which kept in-frame rearrangements only. Such tables lose some clones; where checked, under half of the loss comes from unresolved V genes, and the rest has no known cause. D and trimming were read from the DNA, whereas the V and J calls and clone size are those reported in that table. The sample records more than 35,000 clones, over 90% of which are singletons. The ten largest make up roughly 6.4% of the sample.

At study entry, a tuberculin skin test and the QuantiFERON-TB GOLD In-Tube IGRA were used to screen adolescents for latent tuberculosis infection. Unsorted cryopreserved PBMC were immunosequenced, covering on average roughly 98,000 T cells per clinical donor. Eleven high schools in the Worcester region of the Western Cape, South Africa, served as enrollment sites for adolescents aged 12 to 18 years. Around 10 M. tuberculosis-infected adolescents and roughly ten uninfected adolescents were selected, with the two groups matched for age and sex. PBMC from adolescents were isolated by density centrifugation from freshly drawn heparinized blood and then cryopreserved. Concerning this clone itself: Its cognate antigen has yet to be identified. The sample holds no much larger clone one base away, and base qualities are not on file.

The receptor was derived from a donor under 30 with latent tuberculosis or without tuberculosis infection. Sequencing used PBMCs.

The CDR3 amino acid sequence is: CASSLALGGAEEQYF. The nucleotide sequence reads TGCGCCAGCAGCTTGGCATTAGGTGGGGCAGAGGAGCAGTATTTT. The chain uses TRBV5-1 and TRBJ2-3, with a weak D call of TRBD1 (5 bases match). From the germline V gene, CDR1 is SGHRS and CDR2 is YFSETQ. The CDR3 numbers 15 residues from cysteine through phenylalanine. Only CDR3 DNA remains: 45 bases, in frame from the first base. The germline ends are 19 bases apart after V is trimmed by 0 bases and J by 11 bases.